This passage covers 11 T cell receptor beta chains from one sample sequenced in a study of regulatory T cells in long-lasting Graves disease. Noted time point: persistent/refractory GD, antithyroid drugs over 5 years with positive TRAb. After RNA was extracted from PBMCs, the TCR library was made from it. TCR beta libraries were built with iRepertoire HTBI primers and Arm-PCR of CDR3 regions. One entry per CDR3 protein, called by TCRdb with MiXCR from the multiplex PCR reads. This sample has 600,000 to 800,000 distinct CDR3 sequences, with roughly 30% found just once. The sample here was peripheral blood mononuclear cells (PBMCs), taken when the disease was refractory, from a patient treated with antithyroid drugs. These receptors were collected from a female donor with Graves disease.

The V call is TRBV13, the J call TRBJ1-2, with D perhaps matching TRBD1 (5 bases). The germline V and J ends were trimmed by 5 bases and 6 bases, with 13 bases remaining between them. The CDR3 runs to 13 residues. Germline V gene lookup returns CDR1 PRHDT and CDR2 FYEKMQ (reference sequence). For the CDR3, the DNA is TGTGCCAGCAGCCCGAACAGGAACCATGGCTACACCTTC. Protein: CASSPNRNHGYTF.

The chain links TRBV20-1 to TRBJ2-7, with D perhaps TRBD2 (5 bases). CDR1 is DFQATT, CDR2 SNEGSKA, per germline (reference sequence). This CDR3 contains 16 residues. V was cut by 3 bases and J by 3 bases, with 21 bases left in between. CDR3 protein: CSASSPFSTGIYEQYF. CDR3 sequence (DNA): TGCAGTGCTAGTTCCCCCTTTTCGACGGGAATCTACGAGCAGTACTTC.

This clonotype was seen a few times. The CDR3, as DNA: TGTGCCAGCAGCTTAGGTGGGGGGTACACCGGGGAGCTGTTTTTT. This translates into CASSLGGGYTGELFF. The chain links TRBV11-3 to TRBJ2-2, with D perhaps TRBD2 (6 bases). V was shortened by 1 base and J by 3 bases, with 9 bases between the two germline ends. CDR1 SGHNT and CDR2 YENEEA come from the germline V gene. The CDR3 consists of 15 residues.

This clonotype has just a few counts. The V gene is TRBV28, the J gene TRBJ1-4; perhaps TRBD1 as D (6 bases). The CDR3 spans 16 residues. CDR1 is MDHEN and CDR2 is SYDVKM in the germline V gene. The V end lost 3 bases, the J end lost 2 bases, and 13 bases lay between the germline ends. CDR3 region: CASSFTGARTNEKLFF. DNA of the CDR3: TGTGCCAGCAGTTTTACGGGGGCGCGGACTAATGAAAAACTGTTTTTT.

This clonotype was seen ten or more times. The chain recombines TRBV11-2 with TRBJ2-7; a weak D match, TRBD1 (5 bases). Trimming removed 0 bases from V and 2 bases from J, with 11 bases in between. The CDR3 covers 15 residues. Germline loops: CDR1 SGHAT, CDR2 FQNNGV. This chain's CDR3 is CASSLDARVAYEQYF. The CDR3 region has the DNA TGTGCCAGCAGCTTAGACGCCAGGGTGGCCTACGAGCAGTACTTC. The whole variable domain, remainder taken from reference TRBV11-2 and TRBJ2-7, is EAGVAQSPRYKIIEKRQSVAFWCNPISGHATLYWYQQILGQGPKLLIQFQNNGVVDDSQLPKDRFSAERLKGVDSTLKIQPAKLEDSAVYLCASSLDARVAYEQYFGPGTRLTVT.

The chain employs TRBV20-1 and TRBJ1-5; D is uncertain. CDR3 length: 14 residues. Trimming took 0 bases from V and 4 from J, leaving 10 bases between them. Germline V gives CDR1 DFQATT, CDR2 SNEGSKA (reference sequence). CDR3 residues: CSARDVRSNQPQHF. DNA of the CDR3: TGCAGTGCTAGAGATGTGCGGAGTAATCAGCCCCAGCATTTT.

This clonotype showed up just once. CDR3 amino acids: CSARGQVITYEQYF. The DNA of the CDR3 is TGCAGTGCTAGAGGGCAGGTTATAACCTACGAGCAGTACTTC. The chain is built from TRBV20-1 and TRBJ2-7; D uncertain. Per the germline V gene, CDR1 is DFQATT and CDR2 is SNEGSKA (reference sequence). Trimming removed 1 base from V and 2 bases from J, with 12 bases in between. This CDR3 is 14 amino acids long.

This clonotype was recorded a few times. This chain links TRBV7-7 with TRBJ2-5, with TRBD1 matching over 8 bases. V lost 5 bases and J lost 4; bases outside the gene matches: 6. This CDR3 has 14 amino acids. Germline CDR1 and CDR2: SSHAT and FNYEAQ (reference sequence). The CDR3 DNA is TGTGCCAGCAGCCACGGACAGGGCTCAGAGACCCAGTACTTC. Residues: CASSHGQGSETQYF.

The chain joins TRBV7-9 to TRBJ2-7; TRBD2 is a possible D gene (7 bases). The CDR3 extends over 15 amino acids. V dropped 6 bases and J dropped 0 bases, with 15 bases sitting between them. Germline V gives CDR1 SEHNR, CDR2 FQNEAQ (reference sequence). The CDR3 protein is CASRRGGDFSYEQYF. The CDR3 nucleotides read TGTGCCAGCAGGAGGGGGGGGGACTTCTCCTACGAGCAGTACTTC.

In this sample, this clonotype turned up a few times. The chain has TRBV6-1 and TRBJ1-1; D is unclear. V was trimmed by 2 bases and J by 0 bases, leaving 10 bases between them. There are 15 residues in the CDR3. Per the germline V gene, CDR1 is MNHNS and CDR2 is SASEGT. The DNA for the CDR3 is TGTGCCAGCAGTGAACAGTTTGGGGTGAACACTGAAGCTTTCTTT. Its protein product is CASSEQFGVNTEAFF.

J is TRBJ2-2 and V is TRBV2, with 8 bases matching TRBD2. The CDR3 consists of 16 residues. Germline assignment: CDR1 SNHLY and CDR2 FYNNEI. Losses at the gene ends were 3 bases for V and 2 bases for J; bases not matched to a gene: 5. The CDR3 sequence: CASSERLAINTGELFF. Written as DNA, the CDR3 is TGTGCCAGCAGTGAGCGACTAGCGATAAACACCGGGGAGCTGTTTTTT. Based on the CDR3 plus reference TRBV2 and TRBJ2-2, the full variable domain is EPEVTQTPSHQVTQMGQEVILRCVPISNHLYFYWYRQILGQKVEFLVSFYNNEISEKSEIFDDQFSVERPDGSNFTLKIRSTKLEDSAMYFCASSERLAINTGELFFGEGSRLTVL.